This TCR beta chain was recovered during a study of beta chain features in type 1 diabetes. Every bit of the isolated RNA underwent reverse transcription, so sequencing read expressed TCRB transcripts. Data came from immunoSEQ multiplex PCR; TCRdb stores just in-frame clones and leaves some out. The table shows 150,000 or so clones, with around 10% occurring only once. Germline CDR1 is SGHTA and CDR2 is FQGNSA. Trimming at V came to 5 bases and at J to 3 bases, leaving 6 bases not matched to a gene. This CDR3 spans 14 amino acids. Remarks on this clone: Its target is unknown.

Study observations and caveats: Naive, central memory and Treg TCRB repertoires appeared more alike in patients than in healthy donors. The study found moderately but significantly shorter TCRB CDR3s in all four CD4+ subsets of Type 1 diabetes patients. VDJ junctions from type 1 diabetes patients carried fewer insertions and larger deletions.

Sequenced material: central memory CD4+ T cells from blood. The receptor comes from a man younger than 30 in good health. V usage is TRBV7-2 and J usage is TRBJ1-2, with 7 nucleotides matching TRBD1. The CDR3 region has the DNA TGTGCCAGCAGCACATCGGGACAGCACTATGGCTACACCTTC. This codes for CASSTSGQHYGYTF.